This T cell receptor (beta chain) was identified in a study of T cell repertoires in cytomegalovirus infection. V lost 3 bases and J lost 6, with 19 bases in between. The CDR3 loop spans 15 amino acids. Germline lookup yields CDR1 SGHDT and CDR2 YYEEEE. MiXCR, applied by TCRdb to the reads, yields one record per CDR3 protein. Of 310,000 or so distinct CDR3 sequences in the sample, 15% to 20% were seen once. This chain joins TRBV5-6 and TRBJ2-7; D is unresolved. Specimen: PBMCs. This TCR was recovered from a human donor in good health (CMV status not recorded). Some clones in this sample may be carry-over from other donors' samples. DNA of the CDR3: TGTGCCAGCAGCTCAGAGGTGATAAGAACAGTCGAGCAGTACTTC. It translates to CASSSEVIRTVEQYF.